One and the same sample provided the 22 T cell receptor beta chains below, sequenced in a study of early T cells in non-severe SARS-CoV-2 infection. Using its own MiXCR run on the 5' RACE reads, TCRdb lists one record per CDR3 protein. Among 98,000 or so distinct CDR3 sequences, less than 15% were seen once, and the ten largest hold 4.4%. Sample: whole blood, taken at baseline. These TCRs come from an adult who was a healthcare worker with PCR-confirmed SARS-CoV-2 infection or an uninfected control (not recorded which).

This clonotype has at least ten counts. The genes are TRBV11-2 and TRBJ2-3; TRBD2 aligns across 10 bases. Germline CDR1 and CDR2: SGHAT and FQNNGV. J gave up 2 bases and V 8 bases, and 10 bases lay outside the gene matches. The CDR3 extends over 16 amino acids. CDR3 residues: CASRAGAGGFTDTQYF. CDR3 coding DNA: TGTGCCAGCCGGGCAGGAGCGGGAGGGTTCACAGATACGCAGTATTTT. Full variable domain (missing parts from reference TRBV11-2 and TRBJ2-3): EAGVAQSPRYKIIEKRQSVAFWCNPISGHATLYWYQQILGQGPKLLIQFQNNGVVDDSQLPKDRFSAERLKGVDSTLKIQPAKLEDSAVYLCASRAGAGGFTDTQYFGPGTRLTVL.

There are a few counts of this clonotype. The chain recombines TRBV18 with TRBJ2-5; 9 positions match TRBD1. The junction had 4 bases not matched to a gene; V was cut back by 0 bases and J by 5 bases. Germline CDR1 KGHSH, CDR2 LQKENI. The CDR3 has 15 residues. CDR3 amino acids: CASSPPGTGLETQYF. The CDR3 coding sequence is TGTGCCAGCTCACCACCTGGGACAGGGTTGGAGACCCAGTACTTC.

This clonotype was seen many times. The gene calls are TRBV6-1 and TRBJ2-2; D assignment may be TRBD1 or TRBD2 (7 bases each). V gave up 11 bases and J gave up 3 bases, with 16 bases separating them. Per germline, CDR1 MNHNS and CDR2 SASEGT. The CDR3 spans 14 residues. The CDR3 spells CAGGGQRYTGELFF. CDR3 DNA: TGTGCCGGGGGGGGACAGCGATACACCGGGGAGCTGTTTTTT.

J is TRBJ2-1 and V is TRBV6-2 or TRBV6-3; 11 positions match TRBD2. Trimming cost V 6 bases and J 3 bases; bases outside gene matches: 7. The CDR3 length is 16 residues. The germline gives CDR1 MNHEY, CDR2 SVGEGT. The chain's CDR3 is CASRSAGTSGYNEQFF. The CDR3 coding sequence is TGTGCCAGCAGATCTGCCGGGACTAGCGGCTACAATGAGCAGTTCTTC.

CDR3 DNA: TGTGCCAGCAGCTTAGCAGGACAGGAGTATTACGAGCAGTACTTC. Translation: CASSLAGQEYYEQYF. The rearrangement uses TRBV7-9 and TRBJ2-7; TRBD1 matches 7 bases. V trimming: 0 bases; J trimming: 4 bases; junction bases outside the gene matches: 6. This CDR3 has 15 residues. The V gene's germline CDR1 is SEHNR and CDR2 FQNEAQ (reference sequence).

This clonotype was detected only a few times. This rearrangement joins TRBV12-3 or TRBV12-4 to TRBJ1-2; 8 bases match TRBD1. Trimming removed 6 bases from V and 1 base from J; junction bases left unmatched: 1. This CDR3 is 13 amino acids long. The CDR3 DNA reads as TGTGCCAGCAGGGACAGGGATAACTATGGCTACACCTTC. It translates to CASRDRDNYGYTF.

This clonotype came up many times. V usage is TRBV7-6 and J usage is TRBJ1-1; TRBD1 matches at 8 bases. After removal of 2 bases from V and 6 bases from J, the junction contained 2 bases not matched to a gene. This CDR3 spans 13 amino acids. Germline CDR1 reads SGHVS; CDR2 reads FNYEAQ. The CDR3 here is CASSLNRGAEAFF. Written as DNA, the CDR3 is TGTGCCAGCAGCTTAAACAGGGGGGCTGAAGCTTTCTTT.

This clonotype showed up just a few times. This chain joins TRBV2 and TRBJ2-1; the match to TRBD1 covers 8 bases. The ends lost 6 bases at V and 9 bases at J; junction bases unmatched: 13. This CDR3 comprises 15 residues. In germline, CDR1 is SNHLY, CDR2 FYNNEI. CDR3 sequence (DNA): TGTGCCAGCAGGAAAGACAGGGGAACGGGAGCTGAGCAGTTCTTC. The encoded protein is CASRKDRGTGAEQFF.

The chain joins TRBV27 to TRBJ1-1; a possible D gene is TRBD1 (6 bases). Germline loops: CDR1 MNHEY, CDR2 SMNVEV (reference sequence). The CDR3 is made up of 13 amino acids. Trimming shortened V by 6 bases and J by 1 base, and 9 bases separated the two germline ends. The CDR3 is CASRRQANTEAFF. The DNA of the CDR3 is TGTGCCAGCAGACGACAGGCGAACACTGAAGCTTTCTTT.

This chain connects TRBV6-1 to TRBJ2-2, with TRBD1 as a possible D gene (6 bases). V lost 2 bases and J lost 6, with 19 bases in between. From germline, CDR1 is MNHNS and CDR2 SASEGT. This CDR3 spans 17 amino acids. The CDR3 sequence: CASSEWDTPLPSGELFF. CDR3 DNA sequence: TGTGCCAGCAGTGAATGGGACACACCTTTACCCTCCGGGGAGCTGTTTTTT.

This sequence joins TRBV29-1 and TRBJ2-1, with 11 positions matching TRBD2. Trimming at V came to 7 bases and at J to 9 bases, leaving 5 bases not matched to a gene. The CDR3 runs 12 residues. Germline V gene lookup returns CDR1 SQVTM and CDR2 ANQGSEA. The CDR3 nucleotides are TGCAGCGGTTTAGCGGGAGGGAGTGAGCAGTTCTTC. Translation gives CSGLAGGSEQFF.

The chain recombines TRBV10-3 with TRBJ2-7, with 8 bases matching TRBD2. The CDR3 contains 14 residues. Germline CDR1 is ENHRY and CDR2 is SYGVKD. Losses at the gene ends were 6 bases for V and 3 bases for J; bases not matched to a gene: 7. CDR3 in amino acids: CAIRPSGGLYEQYF. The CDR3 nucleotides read TGTGCCATCAGGCCGTCGGGGGGGCTCTACGAGCAGTACTTC.

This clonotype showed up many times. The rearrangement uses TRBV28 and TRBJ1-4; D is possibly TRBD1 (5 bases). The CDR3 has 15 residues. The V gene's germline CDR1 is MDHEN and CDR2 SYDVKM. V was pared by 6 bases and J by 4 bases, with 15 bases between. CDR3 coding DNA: TGTGCCAGCAGCACAACGGCAGGGATTAATGAAAAACTGTTTTTT. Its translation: CASSTTAGINEKLFF.

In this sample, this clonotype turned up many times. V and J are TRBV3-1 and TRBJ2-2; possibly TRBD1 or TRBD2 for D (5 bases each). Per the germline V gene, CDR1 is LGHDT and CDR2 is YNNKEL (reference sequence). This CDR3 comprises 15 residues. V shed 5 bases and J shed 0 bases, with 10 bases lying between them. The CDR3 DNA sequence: TGTGCCAGCAGCAGAGGGACCACGAACACCGGGGAGCTGTTTTTT. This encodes CASSRGTTNTGELFF.

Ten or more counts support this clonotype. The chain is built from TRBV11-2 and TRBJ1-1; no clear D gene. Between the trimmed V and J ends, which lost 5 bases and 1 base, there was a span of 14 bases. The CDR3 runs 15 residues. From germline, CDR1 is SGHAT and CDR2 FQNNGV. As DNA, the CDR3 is TGTGCCAGCAGCAGGGCACAAAACAGGAACACTGAAGCTTTCTTT. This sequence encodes CASSRAQNRNTEAFF.

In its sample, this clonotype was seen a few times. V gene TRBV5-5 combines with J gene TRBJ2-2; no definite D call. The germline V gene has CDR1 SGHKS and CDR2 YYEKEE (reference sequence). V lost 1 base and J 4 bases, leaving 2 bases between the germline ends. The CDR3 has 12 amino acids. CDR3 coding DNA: TGTGCCAGCAGCTTGAGCACCGGGGAGCTGTTTTTT. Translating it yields CASSLSTGELFF.

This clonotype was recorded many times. The DNA for the CDR3 is TGTGCCAGCAGTTTGAGGCAGGCTTCCGGGCAGCCCCAGCATTTT. Its protein product is CASSLRQASGQPQHF. This sequence joins TRBV6-6 and TRBJ1-5; the D is unclear. V lost 4 bases to trimming and J lost 7 bases, with 17 bases between them. The CDR3 is 15 amino acids. Germline lookup yields CDR1 MNHNY and CDR2 SVGAGI (reference sequence).

This chain's CDR3 is CSARYTAARGYTF. CDR3 sequence (DNA): TGCAGTGCTAGATACACGGCTGCGAGGGGCTACACCTTC. The chain combines TRBV20-1 with TRBJ1-2; no definite D call. V lost 2 bases and J 8 bases, leaving 15 bases between the germline ends. This CDR3 spans 13 amino acids. Germline CDR1 and CDR2: DFQATT and SNEGSKA (reference sequence).

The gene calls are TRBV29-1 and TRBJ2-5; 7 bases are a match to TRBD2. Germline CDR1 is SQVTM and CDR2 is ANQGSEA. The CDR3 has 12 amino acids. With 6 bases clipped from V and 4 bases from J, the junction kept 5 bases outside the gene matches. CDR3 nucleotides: TGCAGCGTGCGCGAGCGGGGAGAGACCCAGTACTTC. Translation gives CSVRERGETQYF.

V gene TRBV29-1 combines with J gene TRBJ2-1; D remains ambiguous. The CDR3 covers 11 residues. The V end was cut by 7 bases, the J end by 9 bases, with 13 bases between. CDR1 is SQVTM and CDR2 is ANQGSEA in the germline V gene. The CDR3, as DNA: TGCAGCGCCCCGAAGCTGGGTGAGCAGTTCTTC. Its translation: CSAPKLGEQFF.

This CDR3 reads CASSPGQGWSYGYTF. The DNA of the CDR3 is TGCGCCAGCAGCCCTGGACAGGGATGGAGCTATGGCTACACCTTC. This rearrangement joins TRBV5-1 to TRBJ1-2, with TRBD1 matching over 8 bases. The CDR3 runs to 15 residues. The V gene end was trimmed by 4 bases and the J gene end by 4 bases; junction bases not matched to a gene: 9. Per the germline V gene, CDR1 is SGHRS and CDR2 is YFSETQ.

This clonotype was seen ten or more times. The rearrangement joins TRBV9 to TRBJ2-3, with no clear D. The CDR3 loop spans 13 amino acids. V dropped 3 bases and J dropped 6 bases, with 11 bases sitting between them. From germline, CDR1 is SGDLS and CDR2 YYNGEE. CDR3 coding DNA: TGTGCCAGCAGCGCCGACGACTGGGATACGCAGTATTTT. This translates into CASSADDWDTQYF.